These 30 T cell receptor beta chains were sequenced from one sample in a study of blood T cell repertoires in COVID-19. Data came from immunoSEQ multiplex PCR; TCRdb stores just in-frame clones and leaves some out. Of about 180,000 clones in the sample, 80% to 90% were seen once. The sequenced material came from peripheral blood. These receptor sequences come from a man between 40 and 49 years old with active or convalescent COVID-19.

J is TRBJ2-7 and V is TRBV4-1; 8 nucleotides line up with TRBD2. V was clipped by 0 bases and J by 3 bases; unmatched bases: 7. This CDR3 spans 16 amino acids. Germline CDR1 reads MGHRA; CDR2 reads YSYEKL. DNA for the CDR3: TGCGCCAGCAGCCAAGATACGGCGGGGGGATTCTACGAGCAGTACTTC. It translates to CASSQDTAGGFYEQYF.

The gene calls are TRBV30 and TRBJ1-3, with D uncertain. CDR1 is GTSNPN, CDR2 SVGIG, per germline (reference sequence). The CDR3 runs 17 residues. Between the trimmed V and J ends, which lost 3 bases and 0 bases, there was a span of 18 bases. CDR3 loop: CAWSETRVIFSGNTIYF. CDR3 nucleotide sequence: TGTGCCTGGAGCGAGACGAGGGTTATTTTCTCTGGAAACACCATATATTTT.

The V gene is TRBV27, the J gene TRBJ2-7; TRBD2 matches 10 bases. From germline, CDR1 is MNHEY and CDR2 SMNVEV (reference sequence). The CDR3 totals 15 residues. With V trimmed by 6 bases and J by 0 bases, 5 bases remained unmatched. CDR3 nucleotide sequence: TGTGCCAGCAGGTTGGGACTAGCGAACTCCTACGAGCAGTACTTC. Its translation: CASRLGLANSYEQYF.

The chain employs TRBV14 and TRBJ1-4; D possibly corresponds to TRBD1 (5 bases). Germline values: CDR1 SGHDN, CDR2 FVKESK. The CDR3 loop spans 15 amino acids. Trimming took off 1 base at V and 4 bases at J, with 10 bases between the two ends. The DNA for the CDR3 is TGTGCCAGCAGCCAAGTCCGGGGGGGTAATGAAAAACTGTTTTTT. Protein product: CASSQVRGGNEKLFF.

This clone was detected a few times. The rearrangement uses TRBV6-4 and TRBJ2-1, with D possibly TRBD1 on 5 matching bases. The V and J ends lost 2 bases and 0 bases respectively, with 8 bases between them. The CDR3 sequence is 15 residues long. Germline V gene data show CDR1 as MRHNA and CDR2 as SNTAGT. CDR3 in DNA: TGTGCCAGCAGTGACCGAGACAGCTCCTACAATGAGCAGTTCTTC. Its protein is CASSDRDSSYNEQFF.

This sequence joins TRBV12-5 and TRBJ1-5; D gene ambiguous. Germline lookup yields CDR1 LGHNT and CDR2 FRNRAP. Trimming removed 7 bases from V and 5 bases from J, with 18 bases in between. CDR3 length: 15 residues. The CDR3 DNA sequence: TGTGCTAGTGCCTTCACCGGGATGGAGGATCAGCCCCAGCATTTT. Residues: CASAFTGMEDQPQHF. Together with reference TRBV12-5 and TRBJ1-5, the CDR3 gives the full variable domain: DARVTQTPRHKVTEMGQEVTMRCQPILGHNTVFWYRQTMMQGLELLAYFRNRAPLDDSGMPKDRFSAEMPDATLATLKIQPSEPRDSAVYFCASAFTGMEDQPQHFGDGTRLSIL.

The rearrangement uses TRBV7-2 and TRBJ1-3; D gene uncertain. The CDR3 runs 16 residues. Trimming stripped 1 base from V and 2 bases from J, with 12 bases between. Germline values: CDR1 SGHTA, CDR2 FQGNSA. The CDR3 DNA reads TGTGCCAGCAGCTTAGTGGAGGGAGGGACTGGAAACACCATATATTTT. This sequence encodes CASSLVEGGTGNTIYF.

There are a few counts of this clone. The chain's CDR3 is CASSPQGAGAEAFF. Here the CDR3 DNA reads TGTGCCAGCAGCCCACAGGGGGCGGGGGCTGAAGCTTTCTTT. The chain combines TRBV7-2 with TRBJ1-1, with TRBD1 identical over 9 bases. This CDR3 is built from 14 residues. V shed 5 bases, J shed 6 bases, and the junction held 7 bases outside the gene matches. The V gene's germline CDR1 is SGHTA and CDR2 FQGNSA. Variable domain in full (rest from reference TRBV7-2 and TRBJ1-1): GAGVSQSPSNKVTEKGKDVELRCDPISGHTALYWYRQSLGQGLEFLIYFQGNSAPDKSGLPSDRFSAERTGGSVSTLTIQRTQQEDSAVYLCASSPQGAGAEAFFGQGTRLTVV.

The rearrangement uses TRBV4-1 and TRBJ1-2; TRBD1 aligns across 10 bases. The ends lost 4 bases at V and 5 bases at J; junction bases unmatched: 4. Germline V CDR1 and CDR2: MGHRA, YSYEKL. CDR3 size: 14 residues. The CDR3 region is CASSLTGGRYGYTF. The CDR3 bases are TGCGCCAGCAGCCTGACAGGGGGCCGGTATGGCTACACCTTC.

This chain uses TRBV29-1 with TRBJ1-5; D perhaps matches TRBD1 (6 bases). Trimming shortened V by 6 bases and J by 4 bases, and 13 bases separated the two germline ends. Germline CDR1 is SQVTM and CDR2 is ANQGSEA. The CDR3 is 13 amino acids. The CDR3 protein is CSVRQEINQPQHF. CDR3 DNA sequence: TGCAGCGTGAGACAGGAGATAAATCAGCCCCAGCATTTT.

J is TRBJ2-3 and V is TRBV10-1, with TRBD2 matching over 8 bases. The CDR3 has 16 residues. With 0 bases clipped from V and 4 bases from J, the junction kept 6 bases outside the gene matches. Germline-derived CDR1 and CDR2 are WNHNN and SYGVQD (reference sequence). Here the CDR3 DNA reads TGCGCCAGCAGTGAGTCCGGGGGGGCCCCCGCAGATACGCAGTATTTT. Translation gives CASSESGGAPADTQYF.

V and J are TRBV5-4 and TRBJ1-6, with D maybe TRBD1 (6 bases). Trimming cost V 2 bases and J 6 bases, with 12 bases left between them. This CDR3 spans 15 amino acids. Germline V lookup: CDR1 SGHNT, CDR2 YYREEE (reference sequence). The CDR3 DNA follows: TGTGCCAGCAGCTTATCCAGGGGCCGTAATTCACCCCTCCACTTT. Protein sequence: CASSLSRGRNSPLHF.

This chain connects TRBV11-2 to TRBJ1-1; unclear D gene. Per germline, CDR1 SGHAT and CDR2 FQNNGV. The length of the CDR3 is 15 residues. Trimming removed 0 bases at V and 6 bases at J, with 14 bases between. The CDR3 DNA reads TGTGCCAGCAGCTTAGATCGGGTCGGGTCCCCTGAAGCTTTCTTT. Protein product: CASSLDRVGSPEAFF.

This clone has just one count. The chain has TRBV30 and TRBJ2-5; 8 bases line up with TRBD1. Germline V lookup: CDR1 GTSNPN, CDR2 SVGIG (reference sequence). Germline trimming cut 3 bases from V and 2 bases from J; bases unmatched to any gene: 2. The CDR3 loop spans 13 amino acids. The CDR3 region is CAWSGQGQETQYF. For the CDR3, the DNA is TGTGCCTGGAGCGGACAGGGACAAGAGACCCAGTACTTC.

This clone appeared once. Here the CDR3 reads CASRGLGQGIGEQYF. As DNA, the CDR3 is TGTGCCAGCAGAGGCCTGGGACAGGGAATTGGCGAGCAGTACTTC. The V call is TRBV27, the J call TRBJ2-7, with 9 positions matching TRBD1. V shed 6 bases, J shed 6 bases, and the junction held 12 bases outside the gene matches. Germline-derived CDR1 and CDR2 are MNHEY and SMNVEV (reference sequence). This CDR3 has 15 residues.

The chain employs TRBV2 and TRBJ1-1; 9 nucleotides agree with TRBD1. Germline V gene lookup returns CDR1 SNHLY and CDR2 FYNNEI. The CDR3 contains 15 residues. Losses at the gene ends were 8 bases for V and 6 bases for J; bases not matched to a gene: 13. CDR3 in amino acids: CASREQGQGSSEAFF. Here the CDR3 DNA reads TGTGCCAGCCGCGAACAGGGACAGGGAAGCTCTGAAGCTTTCTTT.

The CDR3 DNA sequence: TGTGCCAGCAGCCAAGGTATGGGGGCCCGCGTGGGCTACACCTTC. Protein sequence: CASSQGMGARVGYTF. The chain links TRBV3-1 (or the pseudogene TRBV3-2) to TRBJ1-2; a possible D gene is TRBD1 (6 bases). Germline V gene data show CDR1 as LGHDT and CDR2 as YNNKEL (reference sequence). V lost 1 base, J lost 8 bases, and 17 bases lay in between. This CDR3 has 15 amino acids.

This sequence joins TRBV28 and TRBJ1-3; TRBD1 aligns across 12 bases. Per germline, CDR1 MDHEN and CDR2 SYDVKM. V lost 10 bases, J lost 2 bases, and 9 bases stayed unmatched. The CDR3 runs to 16 residues. CDR3 sequence: CATGQGALVPGNTIYF. The CDR3 region has the DNA TGTGCCACGGGACAGGGGGCCTTAGTTCCTGGAAACACCATATATTTT.

The CDR3 sequence is CASSGEALGYGYTF. As DNA, the CDR3 is TGCGCCAGCAGCGGGGAGGCCCTGGGCTATGGCTACACCTTC. This chain links TRBV5-1 with TRBJ1-2; D call uncertain. Germline V gene lookup returns CDR1 SGHRS and CDR2 YFSETQ. Trimming removed 4 bases from V and 4 bases from J, with 14 bases in between. The CDR3 covers 14 residues.

V usage is TRBV30 and J usage is TRBJ1-5, with 9 bases matching TRBD1. After removal of 5 bases from V and 5 bases from J, the junction contained 10 bases not matched to a gene. Germline CDR1 is GTSNPN and CDR2 is SVGIG (reference sequence). CDR3 size: 15 residues. The CDR3 protein is CAWPRDREEDQPQHF. For the CDR3, the DNA is TGTGCCTGGCCCCGGGACAGGGAGGAGGATCAGCCCCAGCATTTT.

This chain joins TRBV7-2 and TRBJ1-5, with D tentatively TRBD1 (5 bases). CDR3 size: 13 residues. Trimming took 5 bases from V and 2 from J, leaving 7 bases between them. Germline CDR1 reads SGHTA; CDR2 reads FQGNSA. CDR3 in DNA: TGTGCCAGCAGCACGGGGGGCAATCAGCCCCAGCATTTT. Translation: CASSTGGNQPQHF.

The DNA for the CDR3 is TGTGGCCTTAATCAGGGGGATGGCTACACCTTC. Its translation: CGLNQGDGYTF. The chain employs TRBV30 and TRBJ1-2; TRBD1 aligns across 7 bases. This CDR3 is built from 11 residues. The germline V gene has CDR1 GTSNPN and CDR2 SVGIG (reference sequence).

V is TRBV9 and J is TRBJ2-2, with TRBD1 identical over 8 bases. The CDR3 is 14 amino acids. The germline V gene encodes CDR1 SGDLS and CDR2 YYNGEE. J gave up 7 bases and V 6 bases, and 8 bases lay outside the gene matches. The CDR3 sequence is CASNRQGFDGELFF. CDR3 DNA sequence: TGTGCCAGCAACCGACAGGGGTTCGACGGGGAGCTGTTTTTT.

This chain joins TRBV7-9 and TRBJ2-1; TRBD2 aligns across 11 bases. Germline values: CDR1 SEHNR, CDR2 FQNEAQ (reference sequence). With V trimmed by 2 bases and J by 0 bases, 9 bases remained unmatched. The CDR3 loop spans 19 amino acids. The CDR3 DNA sequence: TGTGCCAGCAGCTTACTAGCGGGGGGTCCTATGAGCTCCTACAATGAGCAGTTCTTC. It codes for CASSLLAGGPMSSYNEQFF.

The sample holds one count of this clone. CDR3 amino acids: CASGWTSGPSSYNEQFF. In DNA, the CDR3 is TGTGCCAGCGGCTGGACTAGCGGGCCCAGCTCCTACAATGAGCAGTTCTTC. The rearrangement links TRBV28 to TRBJ2-1; 11 bases line up with TRBD2. V lost 8 bases to trimming and J lost 0 bases; unmatched junction nucleotides: 9. There are 17 residues in the CDR3. Germline V gene sequence: CDR1 MDHEN, CDR2 SYDVKM.

J is TRBJ2-2 and V is TRBV5-4, with D possibly being TRBD2 (6 bases). Deletions cut 0 bases from V and 5 bases from J, with 11 bases between. Germline assignment: CDR1 SGHNT and CDR2 YYREEE (reference sequence). This CDR3 comprises 15 residues. CDR3 nucleotides: TGTGCCAGCAGCTTGGAAGTAGCGGAGACCGGGGAGCTGTTTTTT. It specifies CASSLEVAETGELFF.

The chain recombines TRBV6-5 with TRBJ1-1; 8 positions match TRBD1. J lost 6 bases, V lost 6 bases, and 9 bases had no gene match. This CDR3 has 14 residues. Germline V gene lookup returns CDR1 MNHEY and CDR2 SVGAGI. CDR3 region: CASRPGQGGSEAFF. DNA for the CDR3: TGTGCCAGCAGACCCGGACAGGGAGGATCTGAAGCTTTCTTT.

The chain links TRBV27 to TRBJ2-1; 14 nucleotides match TRBD2. This CDR3 spans 19 amino acids. V shed 0 bases, J shed 9 bases, and the junction held 13 bases outside the gene matches. The germline V gene has CDR1 MNHEY and CDR2 SMNVEV (reference sequence). The CDR3 bases are TGTGCCAGCAGTTTATCCCTCGGGACTAGCGGGGGCCCCGTCGGTGAGCAGTTCTTC. Translating it yields CASSLSLGTSGGPVGEQFF.

The chain joins TRBV10-3 to TRBJ1-2; 9 bases are shared with TRBD1. Trimming removed 0 bases from V and 6 bases from J; junction bases left unmatched: 5. Germline-derived CDR1 and CDR2 are ENHRY and SYGVKD. The CDR3 has 15 amino acids. This CDR3 is CAISESDRGAHGYTF. CDR3 bases: TGTGCCATCAGTGAGTCCGACAGGGGGGCGCATGGCTACACCTTC.

The chain links TRBV19 to TRBJ1-2; unclear D gene. V lost 7 bases to trimming and J lost 4 bases, with 10 bases between them. Germline V gene lookup returns CDR1 LNHDA and CDR2 SQIVND (reference sequence). The CDR3 runs to 12 residues. The chain's CDR3 is CASMSGIYGYTF. CDR3 nucleotides: TGTGCCAGTATGTCGGGAATCTATGGCTACACCTTC.